This TCR beta chain was found in a study of early T cells in non-severe SARS-CoV-2 infection. At the level of the study: Sequencing was performed on bulk RNA from unsorted whole blood, leaving chains unpaired. General study findings and limits: VDJdb matches were skewed toward anti-spike CD8 T cell responses.

This clonotype was found a few times. No antigen is known for it. The CDR3 runs 16 residues. The germline V gene encodes CDR1 SGHVS and CDR2 FNYEAQ. V was clipped by 5 bases and J by 5 bases; unmatched bases: 14. Individual cDNA molecules received unique molecular identifiers. TCRdb re-analysed the 5' RACE reads in MiXCR, keeping a single row per CDR3 protein. The table shows 110,000 or so distinct CDR3 sequences, with around an eighth occurring only once. The TCR sequence derives from an adult who was a healthcare worker with PCR-confirmed SARS-CoV-2 infection or an uninfected control (not recorded which). The genes are TRBV7-6 and TRBJ2-5, with TRBD1 identical over 7 bases. Sequencing was carried out using whole blood. DNA for the CDR3: TGTGCCAGCAGCCCGCAACGGGACAGCCACGGGGAGACCCAGTACTTC. Translated: CASSPQRDSHGETQYF.